The present T cell receptor (beta chain) was sequenced within a study of response to subunit inactivated influenza vaccine. TCRdb redid the calling of the RT-PCR reads with MiXCR, one entry per CDR3 protein. In the table there are roughly 500,000 distinct CDR3 sequences, 20% to 25% of which are singletons. This CDR3 contains 18 residues. The germline CDR1 and CDR2 sequences are SGHAT and FQNNGV. The ends were cut back, 1 base at V and 1 base at J, with 18 bases in the middle. These data were also reused for a study on T cells expressing NK-cell markers. That paper adds: The authors generated TCR beta cDNA through 5'RACE template switching with UMIs. The CD3+CD56-NKG2C+ fraction of several donors was also led by these clonotypes.

The chain employs TRBV11-2 and TRBJ2-3; D gene ambiguous. This sequence originates from a man aged 50-59 years who received an inactivated influenza vaccine. The sample in question was CD4+ T cells sorted from PBMCs, obtained approximately 12 days after vaccination. The CDR3 reads CASSLVYRLGSRTDTQYF. In DNA form, the CDR3 reads TGTGCCAGCAGCTTAGTGTATCGCTTGGGTTCCCGCACAGATACGCAGTATTTT.